What follows is one T cell receptor beta chain and its context. Next came a second PCR, run for roughly 6 to 11 cycles, which used a sample-barcoded 5' primer along with a J-beta primer mix. One entry per CDR3 protein, called by TCRdb with MiXCR from the 5' RACE reads. The data show 780,000 or so distinct CDR3 sequences, with about 61% seen just once and roughly 24% held by the top ten. The data derive from a study of blood T cells in healthy people across ages. The sequencing sample was made of blood. The receptor comes from a man in his forties in good health.

Written as DNA, the CDR3 is TGTGCCAGCAGTTACGGCCCCGGGACCGCATACGAGCAGTACTTC. This codes for CASSYGPGTAYEQYF. The V and J genes are TRBV6-5 and TRBJ2-7; D is perhaps TRBD1 or TRBD2 (5 bases each). Germline lookup yields CDR1 MNHEY and CDR2 SVGAGI. CDR3 size: 15 residues. V dropped 2 bases and J dropped 4 bases, with 15 bases sitting between them.